These 10 T cell receptor beta chains share one sample of origin, sequenced in a study of T cell repertoires in cytomegalovirus infection. TCRdb called the reads again in MiXCR, with one record for every CDR3 protein. Here the sample spans 150,000 to 190,000 distinct CDR3 sequences, around 20% being singletons. Source material: PBMCs. These receptors came from a human donor in good health (CMV status not recorded). Some clones in this sample may be carry-over from other donors' samples.

The chain joins TRBV27 to TRBJ1-6; D gene uncertain. Trimming pared 6 bases from V and 0 bases from J, leaving 15 bases between. The germline V gene has CDR1 MNHEY and CDR2 SMNVEV (reference sequence). The CDR3 loop spans 17 amino acids. CDR3 sequence: CASRRLEISSYNSPLHF. In nucleotides, the CDR3 is TGTGCCAGCAGGCGGCTCGAGATCAGCTCCTATAATTCACCCCTCCACTTT.

This chain uses TRBV5-4 with TRBJ2-7; 13 positions match TRBD2. The CDR3 extends over 15 amino acids. CDR1 is SGHNT and CDR2 is YYREEE in the germline V gene (reference sequence). The V segment lost 2 bases and the J segment 6 bases; nucleotides outside the gene matches: 5. The CDR3 nucleotides are TGTGCCAGCAGCTTAGGACTAGCGGGAGACGGCGAGCAGTACTTC. Its protein product is CASSLGLAGDGEQYF.

This chain uses TRBV7-4 with TRBJ2-7; 8 bases line up with TRBD1. The CDR3 extends over 13 amino acids. Per germline, CDR1 SGHVT and CDR2 SQSDAQ. V was clipped by 11 bases and J by 3 bases; unmatched bases: 9. CDR3 nucleotide sequence: TGTGCCCTAGGGGACAGGTCTTTCTACGAGCAGTACTTC. It specifies CALGDRSFYEQYF.

At least ten counts were recorded for this clonotype. The chain combines TRBV7-3 with TRBJ1-6; the D is unclear. CDR1 is SGHTA, CDR2 FQGTGA, per germline. The CDR3 spans 16 residues. V was trimmed by 2 bases and J by 5 bases, leaving 13 bases between them. The DNA of the CDR3 is TGTGCCAGCAGCTTATTACGCAGCGGAGATAATTCACCCCTCCACTTT. This gives the protein CASSLLRSGDNSPLHF.

The genes are TRBV6-2 or TRBV6-3 and TRBJ2-5; a weak D match, TRBD2 (5 bases). V dropped 0 bases and J dropped 5 bases, with 19 bases sitting between them. The CDR3 is 17 residues long. Germline-derived CDR1 and CDR2 are MNHEY and SVGEGT. This chain's CDR3 is CASSYSLSFRGAETQYF. The CDR3 DNA sequence: TGTGCCAGCAGTTACTCTCTTAGCTTCCGGGGAGCGGAGACCCAGTACTTC.

This clonotype has more than one count but fewer than ten. The rearrangement links TRBV6-2 or TRBV6-3 to TRBJ2-1, with 8 bases identical to TRBD2. J was trimmed by 1 base and V by 6 bases; bases with no gene match: 17. Germline loops: CDR1 MNHEY, CDR2 SVGEGT. The CDR3 is 19 residues long. CDR3: CASSPGWSGRTSSYNEQFF. The CDR3 bases are TGTGCCAGCAGCCCGGGGTGGAGCGGGAGAACCTCGTCCTACAATGAGCAGTTCTTC.

This rearrangement joins TRBV28 to TRBJ2-7; D gene unclear. The V gene lost 6 bases and the J gene lost 2 bases, with 8 bases spanning the gap. The CDR3 spans 12 residues. Germline V gene data show CDR1 as MDHEN and CDR2 as SYDVKM. The CDR3 protein is CASRLGPYEQYF. The CDR3 region has the DNA TGTGCCAGCAGACTCGGTCCCTACGAGCAGTACTTC. Supplemented by reference TRBV28 and TRBJ2-7, the full variable domain reads DVKVTQSSRYLVKRTGEKVFLECVQDMDHENMFWYRQDPGLGLRLIYFSYDVKMKEKGDIPEGYSVSREKKERFSLILESASTNQTSMYLCASRLGPYEQYFGPGTRLTVT.

This clonotype was detected ten times or more. The chain employs TRBV7-2 and TRBJ1-3, with 7 bases fitting TRBD1. CDR1 is SGHTA and CDR2 is FQGNSA in the germline V gene. Trimming cost V 6 bases and J 2 bases; bases outside gene matches: 4. The CDR3 is 14 amino acids. The CDR3, as DNA: TGTGCCAGCAGGCCTACAGGGGCTGGAAACACCATATATTTT. This sequence encodes CASRPTGAGNTIYF.

In this sample, this clonotype turned up once. This sequence joins TRBV7-6 and TRBJ2-7; possibly TRBD2 for D (6 bases). Germline CDR1 SGHVS, CDR2 FNYEAQ. V was shortened by 2 bases and J by 3 bases, with 14 bases between the two germline ends. This CDR3 has 15 residues. CDR3 protein: CASSLRSGDDYEQYF. CDR3 nucleotide sequence: TGTGCCAGCAGCTTAAGGTCGGGGGACGACTACGAGCAGTACTTC. Together with reference TRBV7-6 and TRBJ2-7, the CDR3 gives the full variable domain: GAGVSQSPRYKVTKRGQDVALRCDPISGHVSLYWYRQALGQGPEFLTYFNYEAQQDKSGLPNDRFSAERPEGSISTLTIQRTEQRDSAMYRCASSLRSGDDYEQYFGPGTRLTVT.

The chain carries TRBV4-1 and TRBJ1-5, with unresolved D. This CDR3 is 13 amino acids long. The germline V and J ends were trimmed by 9 bases and 1 base, with 10 bases remaining between them. The germline V gene has CDR1 MGHRA and CDR2 YSYEKL. As DNA, the CDR3 is TGCGCCAGTTCCCGAGGGAGCAATCAGCCCCAGCATTTT. Encoded protein: CASSRGSNQPQHF.